The subject of this entry is one TCR beta chain. Its antigen is currently unknown. This sample stems from a study of T cells after yellow fever vaccination. Whole-study results and caveats: A secondary response was less intense yet reached its peak sooner, at day 5 versus 15. FACS-sorted repertoires might harbor abundant contaminating clonotypes from the bulk population.

Germline lookup yields CDR1 MDHEN and CDR2 SYDVKM. V was pared by 6 bases and J by 3 bases, with 16 bases between. The CDR3 has 15 residues. TCR cDNA was made by 5'RACE template switching, adding a universal primer site and UMIs. TCRdb processed the 5' RACE reads anew with MiXCR; each CDR3 protein has one entry. The table includes 550,000 or so distinct CDR3 sequences, 15% to 20% detected once. The chain joins TRBV28 to TRBJ2-3; D may be TRBD1 (5 bases). The receptor was derived from a man aged 30-40 years who received the YFV17D yellow fever vaccine. The starting material was PBMCs, obtained 15 days after the yellow fever booster vaccination. The CDR3 region is CASSPTSDKTDTQYF. In nucleotides, the CDR3 is TGTGCCAGCAGCCCGACGTCGGACAAAACAGATACGCAGTATTTT.